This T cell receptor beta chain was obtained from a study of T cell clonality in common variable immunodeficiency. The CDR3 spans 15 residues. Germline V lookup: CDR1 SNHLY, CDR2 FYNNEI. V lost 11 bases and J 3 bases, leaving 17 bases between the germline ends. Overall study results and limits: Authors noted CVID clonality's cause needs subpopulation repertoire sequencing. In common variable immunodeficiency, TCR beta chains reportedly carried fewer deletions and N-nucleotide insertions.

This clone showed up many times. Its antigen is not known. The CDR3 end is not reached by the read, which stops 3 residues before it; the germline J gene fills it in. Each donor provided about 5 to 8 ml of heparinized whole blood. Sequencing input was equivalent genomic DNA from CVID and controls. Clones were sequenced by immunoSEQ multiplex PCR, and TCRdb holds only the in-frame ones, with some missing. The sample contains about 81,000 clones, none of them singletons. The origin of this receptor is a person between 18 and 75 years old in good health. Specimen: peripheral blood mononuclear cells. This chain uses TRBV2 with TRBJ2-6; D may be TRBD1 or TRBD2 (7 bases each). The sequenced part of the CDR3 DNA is TGTGCCGGAGGGGGAGGGGGCAATGGGGCCAACGTC. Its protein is CAGGGGGNGANV. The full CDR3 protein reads CAGGGGGNGANVLTF.